What follows are 10 T cell receptor beta chains derived from one specimen sequenced in a study of CD8 T cells in ankylosing spondylitis. TCRdb reanalysed the 5' RACE reads using MiXCR and keeps one entry per CDR3 protein. The repertoire holds about 300,000 distinct CDR3 sequences, around a tenth seen once, with 8% to 9.5% in the top ten. The sequenced sample was blood, either unsorted or a sorted T cell fraction (not recorded which). The receptors were sampled from a female donor with ankylosing spondylitis or in good health (not recorded which).

The sample holds many counts of this clonotype. The V gene is TRBV24-1, the J gene TRBJ2-3; 11 bases are shared with TRBD2. This CDR3 has 16 amino acids. CDR1 and CDR2 from the germline V gene are KGHDR and SFDVKD. V trimming: 8 bases; J trimming: 6 bases; junction bases outside the gene matches: 12. CDR3 nucleotide sequence: TGTGCCACCACCGGGACTAGCGGAGGAACGTTCGATACGCAGTATTTT. This gives the protein CATTGTSGGTFDTQYF.

This clonotype showed up many times. This chain uses TRBV6-2 or TRBV6-3 with TRBJ2-5, with 9 nucleotides matching TRBD1. CDR3 length: 18 amino acids. CDR1 and CDR2 (germline): MNHEY, SVGEGT. V trimming: 0 bases; J trimming: 7 bases; junction bases outside the gene matches: 15. CDR3 bases: TGTGCCAGCAGTTACTCGGATTTTGCAACGGGACAGGGCGGGACCCAGTACTTC. Amino acid sequence: CASSYSDFATGQGGTQYF.

This chain connects TRBV20-1 to TRBJ2-3, with TRBD1 as a possible D gene (6 bases). Germline values: CDR1 DFQATT, CDR2 SNEGSKA (reference sequence). V was cut by 6 bases and J by 6 bases, with 25 bases left in between. The length of the CDR3 is 16 residues. CDR3 DNA sequence: TGCAGTGCGACCCATAGCTTTGGGGGCCCTCTGGATACGCAGTATTTT. It is translated as CSATHSFGGPLDTQYF.

The J gene is TRBJ1-3, the V gene TRBV7-2; possible D gene TRBD1, 6 bases. V shed 2 bases and J shed 7 bases, with 21 bases lying between them. CDR3 length: 17 amino acids. Germline CDR1 is SGHTA and CDR2 is FQGNSA. The CDR3 region is CASSLFLRGPLGNTIYF. CDR3 nucleotide sequence: TGTGCCAGCAGCTTATTCCTCAGGGGCCCCCTTGGGAACACCATATATTTT.

This clonotype turned up a few times. The J gene is TRBJ2-7, the V gene TRBV5-6, with D unclear. The CDR3 sequence is 14 residues long. CDR1 is SGHDT, CDR2 YYEEEE, per germline. Trimming cost V 4 bases and J 1 base, with 12 bases left between them. The CDR3 DNA follows: TGTGCCAGCAGCCTGGGTTCAATTTCCTACGAGCAGTACTTC. Its translation: CASSLGSISYEQYF.

The J gene is TRBJ2-1, the V gene TRBV5-5; D is possibly TRBD1 (5 bases). V dropped 2 bases and J dropped 4 bases, with 13 bases sitting between them. This CDR3 has 15 residues. Germline lookup yields CDR1 SGHKS and CDR2 YYEKEE (reference sequence). The CDR3 region has the DNA TGTGCCAGCAGCTTCCCTAGAGACAGTTACAATGAGCAGTTCTTC. It specifies CASSFPRDSYNEQFF. The full variable domain, rest sourced from reference TRBV5-5 and TRBJ2-1, is DAGVTQSPTHLIKTRGQQVTLRCSPISGHKSVSWYQQVLGQGPQFIFQYYEKEERGRGNFPDRFSARQFPNYSSELNVNALLLGDSALYLCASSFPRDSYNEQFFGPGTRLTVL.

Ten or more counts support this clonotype. The chain combines TRBV29-1 with TRBJ2-3, with TRBD2 matching 10 bases. The V gene end was trimmed by 6 bases and the J gene end by 4 bases; junction bases not matched to a gene: 16. CDR1 and CDR2 from the germline V gene are SQVTM and ANQGSEA. The CDR3 contains 17 residues. The CDR3 DNA is TGCAGCGTCCGACCAATGGAACTAGCGGGGCTCGCAGATACGCAGTATTTT. Protein product: CSVRPMELAGLADTQYF.

In this sample, this clonotype turned up many times. The chain couples TRBV7-8 to TRBJ1-3, with TRBD1 identical over 7 bases. Germline V gene data show CDR1 as SGHVS and CDR2 as FQNEAQ. This CDR3 has 15 residues. J lost 4 bases, V lost 1 base, and 4 bases had no gene match. DNA of the CDR3: TGTGCCAGCAGCTTAGGGTCAGGGGGGGGAAACACCATATATTTT. Amino acids: CASSLGSGGGNTIYF.

The rearrangement joins TRBV20-1 to TRBJ2-3, with D maybe TRBD2 (6 bases). The germline V and J ends were trimmed by 5 bases and 1 base, with 13 bases remaining between them. Looked up from germline, CDR1 is DFQATT and CDR2 is SNEGSKA (reference sequence). The length of the CDR3 is 14 residues. CDR3 sequence (DNA): TGCAGTGCTCTAAGGGGCGGGGGCACAGATACGCAGTATTTT. It specifies CSALRGGGTDTQYF.

Only a few counts were recorded for this clonotype. The chain employs TRBV7-8 and TRBJ2-2; D perhaps matches TRBD2 (6 bases). This CDR3 comprises 16 residues. CDR1 is SGHVS, CDR2 FQNEAQ, per germline. The ends were cut back, 5 bases at V and 1 base at J, with 14 bases in the middle. The CDR3 region has the DNA TGTGCCAGCAGCGTAAAGGCGGGAATGAACACCGGGGAGCTGTTTTTT. Encoded protein: CASSVKAGMNTGELFF.